This entry features one T cell receptor beta chain sequence. The data were obtained in a study of OX40 agonist ivuxolimab in advanced cancers. Trimming stripped 6 bases from V and 6 bases from J, with 8 bases between. The germline V gene has CDR1 WSHSY and CDR2 SAAADI. CDR3 length: 11 residues. Systemic immunosuppression or a history of autoimmune disease excluded patients. TCRdb keeps only in-frame clones here, not all; method: immunoSEQ multiplex PCR. Of about 80,000 clones listed, around 93% are singletons. The receptor comes from an adult with an advanced solid tumor such as melanoma, head and neck, liver or kidney cancer. The genes are TRBV10-2 and TRBJ1-2; maybe TRBD1 (6 bases). Sequenced here: CD4+ or CD8+ T cells sorted from blood, sampled in a trial of the OX40 agonist ivuxolimab. CDR3 sequence (DNA): TGCGCCAGCAGCCCAGGGGATGGCTACACCTTC. It encodes CASSPGDGYTF.